The present T cell receptor (beta chain) was sequenced within a study of OX40 agonist ivuxolimab in advanced cancers. Study context: The patients received agonistic anti-OX40 (CD134) antibody ivuxolimab.

Study conclusions and caveats: Nonresponders included some who also had low normalized T-cell clonal expansion.

Some clones are missing from TCRdb's copy, which holds only in-frame ones; the method was immunoSEQ multiplex PCR. The table records around 84,000 clones, about 94% of them present only once. Germline-derived CDR1 and CDR2 are SGHRS and YFSETQ. The CDR3 spans 14 residues. V was shortened by 1 base and J by 7 bases, with 12 bases between the two germline ends. As to this clone: Its antigen is unknown.

J is TRBJ2-1 and V is TRBV5-1, with D uncertain. Specimen: CD4+ or CD8+ T cells sorted from blood, collected in a trial of the OX40 agonist ivuxolimab. The receptor was isolated from an adult with an advanced solid tumor such as melanoma, head and neck, liver or kidney cancer. The CDR3, as DNA: TGCGCCAGCAGCTTGCACTACTCTACAAATGAGCAGTTCTTC. Its protein product is CASSLHYSTNEQFF.